The T cell receptor beta chain under discussion was sequenced for a study of CD8 T cells in ankylosing spondylitis. The study's findings and limits: Blood of patients with ankylosing spondylitis appeared to be characterized by a TCR beta motif of eight or nine highly homologous variants.

TCRdb reanalysed the 5' RACE reads using MiXCR and keeps one entry per CDR3 protein. The repertoire has more than 500,000 distinct CDR3 sequences, about 5.4% of them found once; the top ten carry roughly 3.5%. The V end lost 5 bases, the J end lost 7 bases, and 32 bases lay between the germline ends. In germline, CDR1 is SEHNR, CDR2 FQNEAQ (reference sequence). There are 19 residues in the CDR3. This clonotype appeared many times. What it recognizes is unknown. The specimen sequenced was blood, either unsorted or a sorted T cell fraction (not recorded which). This clonotype was obtained from a male donor with ankylosing spondylitis. The chain carries TRBV7-9 and TRBJ1-1; D possibly corresponds to TRBD1 (6 bases). CDR3 region: CASSDSSLRGQFGRYEAFF. The CDR3, as DNA: TGTGCCAGCAGCGATAGTTCCCTACGGGGGCAGTTCGGGAGATATGAAGCTTTCTTT.